These 6 T cell receptor beta chains share one sample of origin, sequenced in a study of identical twins. TCRdb fed the 5' RACE reads into MiXCR, producing one record per CDR3 protein. The table includes 1.5 million to 2 million distinct CDR3 sequences, roughly 35% detected once. The material sequenced was cord blood. Receptors were obtained from a newborn girl in good health.

This rearrangement joins TRBV10-3 to TRBJ2-1, with D perhaps TRBD2 (5 bases). The ends were cut back, 5 bases at V and 3 bases at J, with 14 bases in the middle. The CDR3 is made up of 15 amino acids. The germline V gene encodes CDR1 ENHRY and CDR2 SYGVKD. DNA for the CDR3: TGTGCCATCAGTTTACAAGCGGCACTCTACAATGAGCAGTTCTTC. It specifies CAISLQAALYNEQFF.

V gene TRBV29-1 combines with J gene TRBJ2-5, with TRBD2 identical over 9 bases. Germline V gene data show CDR1 as SQVTM and CDR2 as ANQGSEA. The CDR3 totals 15 residues. V trimming: 8 bases; J trimming: 9 bases; junction bases outside the gene matches: 19. In nucleotides, the CDR3 is TGCAGCTTGAGGAGGCTAGCGGGGAATATGGAGGCCCAGTACTTC. Its protein product is CSLRRLAGNMEAQYF.

In this sample, this clonotype turned up a few times. This rearrangement joins TRBV11-2 to TRBJ2-5; 13 bases match TRBD2. Germline-derived CDR1 and CDR2 are SGHAT and FQNNGV. CDR3 size: 17 residues. Trimming took 1 base from V and 5 from J; bases not matched to a gene: 7. CDR3 amino acids: CASSLGTSGGRRETQYF. The CDR3 coding sequence is TGTGCCAGCAGCTTAGGGACTAGCGGGGGCCGGCGGGAGACCCAGTACTTC.

This chain joins TRBV20-1 and TRBJ1-5, with D unresolved. CDR3 length equals 14 residues. V gave up 6 bases and J gave up 0 bases, with 12 bases separating them. The germline CDR1 and CDR2 sequences are DFQATT and SNEGSKA (reference sequence). The CDR3 DNA reads as TGCAGTGCCAAACCCAGGTATAGCAATCAGCCCCAGCATTTT. Translation: CSAKPRYSNQPQHF.

The chain recombines TRBV3-1 with TRBJ2-1; the match to TRBD2 covers 7 bases. Germline trimming cut 0 bases from V and 2 bases from J; bases unmatched to any gene: 7. The germline CDR1 and CDR2 sequences are LGHDT and YNNKEL (reference sequence). This CDR3 spans 17 amino acids. CDR3 sequence reads: CASSQDVSGRAYNEQFF. The CDR3 DNA reads as TGTGCCAGCAGCCAAGATGTTAGTGGGAGGGCCTACAATGAGCAGTTCTTC.

There are many counts of this clonotype. The gene calls are TRBV7-9 and TRBJ2-3; tentatively, D is TRBD2 (7 bases). Germline V gives CDR1 SEHNR, CDR2 FQNEAQ (reference sequence). With 5 bases removed from V and 0 bases from J, the gap between germline ends came to 15 bases. This CDR3 contains 16 residues. CDR3 sequence: CASSPLGGASTDTQYF. CDR3 DNA sequence: TGTGCCAGCAGCCCACTGGGGGGGGCGAGCACAGATACGCAGTATTTT.